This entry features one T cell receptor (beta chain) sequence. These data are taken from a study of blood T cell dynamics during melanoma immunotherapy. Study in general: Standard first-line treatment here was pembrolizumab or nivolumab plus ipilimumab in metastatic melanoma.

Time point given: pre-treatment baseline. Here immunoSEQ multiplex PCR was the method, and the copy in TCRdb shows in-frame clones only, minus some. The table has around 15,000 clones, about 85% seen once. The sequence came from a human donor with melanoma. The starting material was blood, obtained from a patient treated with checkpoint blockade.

Here the CDR3 reads CASSVVPGGHGYTF. CDR3 DNA sequence: TGTGCCAGCAGCGTTGTGCCGGGGGGGCATGGCTACACCTTC. This chain links TRBV5-4 with TRBJ1-2; TRBD1 might be the D (6 bases). The CDR3 is made up of 14 amino acids. Trimming removed 4 bases from V and 6 bases from J, with 16 bases in between. Germline V gives CDR1 SGHNT, CDR2 YYREEE (reference sequence).